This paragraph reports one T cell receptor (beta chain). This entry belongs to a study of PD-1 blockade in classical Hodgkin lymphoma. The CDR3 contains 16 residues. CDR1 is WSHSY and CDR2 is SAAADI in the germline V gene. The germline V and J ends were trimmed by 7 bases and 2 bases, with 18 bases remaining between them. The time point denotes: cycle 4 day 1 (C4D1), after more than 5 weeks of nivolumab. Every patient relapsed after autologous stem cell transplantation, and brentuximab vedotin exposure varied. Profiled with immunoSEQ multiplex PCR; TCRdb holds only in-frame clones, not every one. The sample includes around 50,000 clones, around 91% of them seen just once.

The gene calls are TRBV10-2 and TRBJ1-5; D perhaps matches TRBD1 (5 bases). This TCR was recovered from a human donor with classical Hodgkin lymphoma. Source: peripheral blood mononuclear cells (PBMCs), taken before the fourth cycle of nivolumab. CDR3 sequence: CASNEPHQGGNQPQHF. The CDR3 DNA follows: TGCGCCAGCAACGAACCCCATCAAGGGGGCAATCAGCCCCAGCATTTT.